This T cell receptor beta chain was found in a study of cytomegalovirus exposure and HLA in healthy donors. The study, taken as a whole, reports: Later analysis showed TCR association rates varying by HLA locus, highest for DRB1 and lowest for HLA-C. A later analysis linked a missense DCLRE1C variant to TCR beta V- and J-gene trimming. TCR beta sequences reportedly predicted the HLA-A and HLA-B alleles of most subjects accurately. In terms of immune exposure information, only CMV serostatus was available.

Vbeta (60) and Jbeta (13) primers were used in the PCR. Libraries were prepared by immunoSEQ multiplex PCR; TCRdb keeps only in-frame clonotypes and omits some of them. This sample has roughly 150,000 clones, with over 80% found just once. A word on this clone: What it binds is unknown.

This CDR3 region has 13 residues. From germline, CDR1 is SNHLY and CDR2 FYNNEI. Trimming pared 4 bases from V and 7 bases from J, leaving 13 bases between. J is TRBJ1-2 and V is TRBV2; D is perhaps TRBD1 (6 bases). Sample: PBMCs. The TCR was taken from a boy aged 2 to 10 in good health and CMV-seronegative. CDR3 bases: TGTGCCAGCAGTGCACGCAGGGGCTCTGGCTACACCTTC. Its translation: CASSARRGSGYTF. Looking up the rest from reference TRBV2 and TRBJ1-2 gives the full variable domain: EPEVTQTPSHQVTQMGQEVILRCVPISNHLYFYWYRQILGQKVEFLVSFYNNEISEKSEIFDDQFSVERPDGSNFTLKIRSTKLEDSAMYFCASSARRGSGYTFGSGTRLTVV.